The clone carrying this T cell receptor (beta chain) has ten or more counts. Antigen specificity is unknown. There were TCR beta CDR3 regions amplified from RNA transcripts. With the HTBI primer set, the TCR CDR3 went through a first round of RT-PCR. Each CDR3 protein is one row after TCRdb ran MiXCR on the multiplex PCR reads. The repertoire holds roughly 740,000 distinct CDR3 sequences, with roughly 17% as singletons. This sample stems from a study of T cells in Graves' hyperthyroidism and ophthalmopathy. General study results and limits: By a 13 V-J model, ophthalmopathy was set apart from stable hyperthyroidism.

V dropped 1 base and J dropped 8; count of bases not matched to a gene: 7. This CDR3 comprises 16 residues. CDR1 is SGHVS and CDR2 is FQNEAQ in the germline V gene. The TCR originated in a man younger than 35 with Graves' hyperthyroidism. The sequencing sample was made of blood. The gene calls are TRBV7-8 and TRBJ1-4, with TRBD1 identical over 10 bases. CDR3 sequence (DNA): TGTGCCAGCAGCTTAGGGGCCGGGACAGGGGACGAAAAACTGTTTTTT. This encodes CASSLGAGTGDEKLFF.